These 10 T cell receptor beta chains originate from one sample sequenced in a study of OX40 agonist ivuxolimab in advanced cancers. Some clones are missing from TCRdb's copy, which holds only in-frame ones; the method was immunoSEQ multiplex PCR. The sample holds about 21,000 clones; roughly three quarters are singletons and the top ten take 7.5% to 10%. The specimen comprised CD4+ or CD8+ T cells sorted from blood, sampled in a trial of the OX40 agonist ivuxolimab. The receptor set was obtained from an adult with an advanced solid tumor such as melanoma, head and neck, liver or kidney cancer.

The chain recombines TRBV15 with TRBJ1-5; no clear D gene. The length of the CDR3 is 18 residues. V lost 1 base, J lost 0 bases, and 16 bases lay in between. CDR1 LNHNV and CDR2 YYDKDF come from the germline V gene (reference sequence). CDR3 bases: TGTGCCACCAGCAGAGGATCCAAACTTTCTTATAGCAATCAGCCCCAGCATTTT. Translated, it gives CATSRGSKLSYSNQPQHF. Looking up the rest from reference TRBV15 and TRBJ1-5 gives the full variable domain: DAMVIQNPRYQVTQFGKPVTLSCSQTLNHNVMYWYQQKSSQAPKLLFHYYDKDFNNEADTPDNFQSRRPNTSFCFLDIRSPGLGDTAMYLCATSRGSKLSYSNQPQHFGDGTRLSIL.

The gene calls are TRBV6-6 and TRBJ1-4; D ambiguous. There are 14 residues in the CDR3. The ends were cut back, 4 bases at V and 5 bases at J, with 11 bases in the middle. The germline V gene has CDR1 MNHNY and CDR2 SVGAGI (reference sequence). CDR3 nucleotide sequence: TGTGCCAGCAGTTTCCCGGGAGACAATGAAAAACTGTTTTTT. Residues: CASSFPGDNEKLFF.

The CDR3 sequence is CASSLGQGNYGYTF. CDR3 DNA: TGCGCCAGCAGCCTCGGACAGGGTAACTATGGCTACACCTTC. The chain employs TRBV5-1 and TRBJ1-2; 8 bases are a match to TRBD1. The trim removed 4 bases at V and 1 base at J, leaving 3 bases unmatched. CDR1 is SGHRS and CDR2 is YFSETQ in the germline V gene. The CDR3 loop spans 14 amino acids.

CDR3 amino acids: CASSSGTGGGLSNQPQHF. The CDR3, as DNA: TGTGCCAGCAGCTCCGGGACAGGGGGCGGCTTGAGCAATCAGCCCCAGCATTTT. The chain joins TRBV7-2 to TRBJ1-5; TRBD1 matches at 12 bases. The CDR3 runs 18 residues. Trimming cost V 4 bases and J 1 base; bases outside gene matches: 8. Germline CDR1 reads SGHTA; CDR2 reads FQGNSA.

In this sample, this clone turned up once. CDR3 sequence: CASSPGGPLYNEQFF. The CDR3 DNA follows: TGTGCCAGCAGCCCGGGGGGCCCTTTGTACAATGAGCAGTTCTTC. This sequence joins TRBV9 and TRBJ2-1; a weak D match, TRBD2 (7 bases). V was shortened by 4 bases and J by 4 bases, with 15 bases between the two germline ends. Germline loops: CDR1 SGDLS, CDR2 YYNGEE. The length of the CDR3 is 15 residues.

This clone occurred a few times. In nucleotides, the CDR3 is TGCGCCAGCAGCCAAGATACCTCCGGGGTGGGCACCGGGGAGCTGTTTTTT. The encoded protein is CASSQDTSGVGTGELFF. The J gene is TRBJ2-2, the V gene TRBV4-3, with D perhaps matching TRBD2 (5 bases). The CDR3 spans 17 residues. Germline-derived CDR1 and CDR2 are LGHNA and YSLEER. V was clipped by 0 bases and J by 4 bases, with 15 bases between them.

The chain employs TRBV7-9 and TRBJ2-7; 8 bases are a match to TRBD1. This CDR3 comprises 14 residues. Germline CDR1 reads SEHNR; CDR2 reads FQNEAQ (reference sequence). V lost 4 bases to trimming and J lost 3 bases; unmatched junction nucleotides: 5. This CDR3 reads CASSSLTGGYEQYF. The CDR3 DNA reads as TGTGCCAGCAGCTCCCTTACAGGGGGCTACGAGCAGTACTTC.

The rearrangement links TRBV4-1 to TRBJ2-3; TRBD1 aligns across 8 bases. The CDR3 length is 15 residues. J was trimmed by 5 bases and V by 5 bases; bases with no gene match: 9. From germline, CDR1 is MGHRA and CDR2 YSYEKL. In DNA form, the CDR3 reads TGCGCCAGCAGCGGATGGACAGGGTCGGGAGATACGCAGTATTTT. It is translated as CASSGWTGSGDTQYF.

This chain connects TRBV7-9 to TRBJ2-3; either TRBD1 or TRBD2 may fit D (6 bases each). The CDR3 is made up of 15 amino acids. Germline-derived CDR1 and CDR2 are SEHNR and FQNEAQ (reference sequence). Trimming shortened V by 3 bases and J by 0 bases, and 10 bases separated the two germline ends. The CDR3 reads CASSLGGPSTDTQYF. DNA for the CDR3: TGTGCCAGCAGCTTGGGGGGCCCTAGCACAGATACGCAGTATTTT. Looking up the rest from reference TRBV7-9 and TRBJ2-3 gives the full variable domain: DTGVSQNPRHKITKRGQNVTFRCDPISEHNRLYWYRQTLGQGPEFLTYFQNEAQLEKSRLLSDRFSAERPKGSFSTLEIQRTEQGDSAMYLCASSLGGPSTDTQYFGPGTRLTVL.

The chain uses TRBV7-9 and TRBJ1-1; D call uncertain. The CDR3 is 12 amino acids. V lost 1 base, J lost 8 bases, and 8 bases lay in between. Per germline, CDR1 SEHNR and CDR2 FQNEAQ (reference sequence). DNA of the CDR3: TGTGCCAGCAGCTTAGGGAATTCGGAAGCTTTCTTT. Translated, it gives CASSLGNSEAFF.